These 2 T cell receptor beta chains originate from one sample sequenced in a study of spatial heterogeneity in lung cancer. Regarding time point: blood at routine non-recurrence follow-up after resection. TCRdb reprocessed the 5' RACE reads via MiXCR and lists one record per CDR3 protein. This sample has 110,000 or so distinct CDR3 sequences, with under 14% found just once. The material was PBMCs, obtained at follow-up. These receptor sequences come from a female donor with early-stage non-small cell lung cancer.

This clonotype appeared a few times. This chain links TRBV20-1 with TRBJ2-7; the match to TRBD2 covers 7 bases. Per germline, CDR1 DFQATT and CDR2 SNEGSKA (reference sequence). This CDR3 is built from 13 residues. V gave up 6 bases and J gave up 2 bases; unmatched junction bases: 7. CDR3 nucleotides: TGCAGTGCAACACCTAGCGGCCCCTACGAGCAGTACTTC. Protein sequence: CSATPSGPYEQYF.

The genes are TRBV2 and TRBJ1-1; D remains ambiguous. The CDR3 extends over 15 amino acids. Trimming removed 1 base at V and 1 base at J, with 10 bases between. Looked up from germline, CDR1 is SNHLY and CDR2 is FYNNEI. The CDR3 nucleotides are TGTGCCAGCAGTGAAGATATAGGGAGGAACACTGAAGCTTTCTTT. Protein: CASSEDIGRNTEAFF. Looking up the rest from reference TRBV2 and TRBJ1-1 gives the full variable domain: EPEVTQTPSHQVTQMGQEVILRCVPISNHLYFYWYRQILGQKVEFLVSFYNNEISEKSEIFDDQFSVERPDGSNFTLKIRSTKLEDSAMYFCASSEDIGRNTEAFFGQGTRLTVV.